These 20 T cell receptor beta chains were all obtained from the same sample, sequenced in a study of glioma-infiltrating T cells after dendritic cell vaccination. The assay was immunoSEQ multiplex PCR, and TCRdb's table has in-frame clones only and misses some. This sample has fewer than 85,000 clones, with roughly 87% found just once. The source was blood, collected before dendritic cell vaccination. These TCRs come from a human donor with glioblastoma.

The chain has TRBV6-1 and TRBJ1-4, with 7 bases aligning to TRBD1. The junction had 6 bases not matched to a gene; V was cut back by 3 bases and J by 11 bases. CDR3 length equals 13 residues. Germline CDR1 MNHNS, CDR2 SASEGT. The DNA for the CDR3 is TGTGCCAGCAGTGATAAAGACAGGGCGAAACTGTTTTTT. This translates into CASSDKDRAKLFF.

This clone was counted once. The V call is TRBV6-1, the J call TRBJ2-5; D unclear. Germline V gene lookup returns CDR1 MNHNS and CDR2 SASEGT. This CDR3 region has 11 residues. Between the trimmed V and J ends, which lost 6 bases and 6 bases, there was a span of 8 bases. CDR3 sequence reads: CASSSGQTQYF. The DNA for the CDR3 is TGTGCCAGCAGCTCAGGTCAGACCCAGTACTTC.

This rearrangement joins TRBV5-6 to TRBJ1-1; D gene uncertain. Germline CDR1 is SGHDT and CDR2 is YYEEEE. There are 12 residues in the CDR3. Trimming removed 10 bases at V and 5 bases at J, with 15 bases between. The CDR3 here is CASKNGNTEAFF. As DNA, the CDR3 is TGTGCCTCCAAAAACGGGAATACTGAAGCTTTCTTT.

The V gene is TRBV11-2, the J gene TRBJ1-1, with TRBD1 identical over 9 bases. Per the germline V gene, CDR1 is SGHAT and CDR2 is FQNNGV. Trimming removed 5 bases from V and 1 base from J; junction bases left unmatched: 5. The length of the CDR3 is 15 residues. CDR3 DNA: TGTGCCAGCAGCATAACAGGGGGCTGGAACACTGAAGCTTTCTTT. This translates into CASSITGGWNTEAFF.

CDR3 bases: TGTGCCAGCAGCGTAGTGGGGCTAGCGGGAGGTCAATTGGGAAATGAGCAGTTCTTC. Translated, it gives CASSVVGLAGGQLGNEQFF. This rearrangement joins TRBV9 to TRBJ2-1; TRBD2 matches at 11 bases. Germline CDR1 SGDLS, CDR2 YYNGEE. V dropped 0 bases and J dropped 7; count of bases not matched to a gene: 15. The CDR3 runs to 19 residues.

This chain joins TRBV6-6 and TRBJ2-7; 7 bases align to TRBD1. CDR1 and CDR2 from the germline V gene are MNHNY and SVGAGI (reference sequence). V dropped 5 bases and J dropped 5; count of bases not matched to a gene: 9. This CDR3 comprises 14 residues. The CDR3 protein is CASSASNRGHEQYV. CDR3 DNA sequence: TGTGCCAGCAGTGCGTCCAACAGGGGCCACGAGCAGTACGTC.

V gene TRBV27 combines with J gene TRBJ2-1; D is perhaps TRBD2 (6 bases). The germline V gene encodes CDR1 MNHEY and CDR2 SMNVEV (reference sequence). The V and J ends lost 6 bases and 7 bases respectively, with 19 bases between them. This CDR3 region has 15 residues. The CDR3 nucleotides read TGTGCCAGCAGACCTCTCTCTGCGGGACGAAATGAGCAGTTCTTC. Translated: CASRPLSAGRNEQFF.

This chain joins TRBV7-8 and TRBJ1-3; D perhaps matches TRBD1 (5 bases). Germline V lookup: CDR1 SGHVS, CDR2 FQNEAQ. Trimming cost V 2 bases and J 8 bases, with 16 bases left between them. This CDR3 comprises 15 residues. CDR3 amino acids: CASSLNPGLGDTIYF. The CDR3, as DNA: TGTGCCAGCAGCTTAAATCCAGGGTTAGGAGACACCATATATTTT. The whole variable domain, filled in from reference TRBV7-8 and TRBJ1-3, reads GAGVSQSPRYKVAKRGQDVALRCDPISGHVSLFWYQQALGQGPEFLTYFQNEAQLDKSGLPSDRFFAERPEGSVSTLKIQRTQQEDSAVYLCASSLNPGLGDTIYFGEGSWLTVV.

The rearrangement joins TRBV18 to TRBJ1-1; no reliable D call. This CDR3 is 14 amino acids long. Looked up from germline, CDR1 is KGHSH and CDR2 is LQKENI. The V gene lost 3 bases and the J gene lost 4 bases, with 12 bases spanning the gap. The CDR3 DNA is TGTGCCAGCTCACCGTCTTCCGGGGTCACTGAAGCTTTCTTT. Translated: CASSPSSGVTEAFF.

The chain employs TRBV19 and TRBJ2-6; no definite D call. From germline, CDR1 is LNHDA and CDR2 SQIVND (reference sequence). V was trimmed by 10 bases and J by 4 bases, leaving 11 bases between them. The CDR3 contains 13 residues. The CDR3: CATQRTGANVLTF. CDR3 in DNA: TGTGCCACCCAAAGAACAGGGGCCAACGTCCTGACTTTC.

V and J are TRBV28 and TRBJ2-3; 9 bases fit TRBD1. The CDR3 spans 17 residues. The germline gives CDR1 MDHEN, CDR2 SYDVKM. V was clipped by 2 bases and J by 1 base; unmatched bases: 7. This chain's CDR3 is CASSLVKGTGRTDTQYF. CDR3 in DNA: TGTGCCAGCAGTTTAGTAAAGGGGACAGGGCGCACAGATACGCAGTATTTT. Variable domain in full (rest from reference TRBV28 and TRBJ2-3): DVKVTQSSRYLVKRTGEKVFLECVQDMDHENMFWYRQDPGLGLRLIYFSYDVKMKEKGDIPEGYSVSREKKERFSLILESASTNQTSMYLCASSLVKGTGRTDTQYFGPGTRLTVL.

This clone was detected once. The chain combines TRBV6-4 with TRBJ1-2, with TRBD1 as a possible D gene (6 bases). This CDR3 is built from 13 residues. Germline loops: CDR1 MRHNA, CDR2 SNTAGT. The germline V and J ends were trimmed by 5 bases and 4 bases, with 11 bases remaining between them. The CDR3 is CASSPDRSYGYTF. The CDR3 DNA sequence: TGTGCCAGCAGTCCCGACAGGAGCTATGGCTACACCTTC.

The rearrangement joins TRBV6-6 to TRBJ1-1; D remains unclear. Trimming shortened V by 6 bases and J by 7 bases, and 15 bases separated the two germline ends. Looked up from germline, CDR1 is MNHNY and CDR2 is SVGAGI (reference sequence). This CDR3 has 13 residues. The CDR3 is CASSTEGTREAFF. The DNA of the CDR3 is TGTGCCAGCAGCACTGAGGGCACCCGTGAAGCTTTCTTT.

This chain uses TRBV30 with TRBJ1-5; 7 positions match TRBD1. CDR3 length equals 18 residues. Trimming took 4 bases from V and 7 from J; bases not matched to a gene: 22. Germline loops: CDR1 GTSNPN, CDR2 SVGIG (reference sequence). CDR3 DNA sequence: TGTGCCTGGACGCACGGGACAGTCCTAGGGGTGGGGACACAGCCCCAGCATTTT. It yields the protein CAWTHGTVLGVGTQPQHF.

The chain employs TRBV7-2 and TRBJ2-1, with TRBD2 matching over 7 bases. V gave up 2 bases and J gave up 1 base; unmatched junction bases: 5. The CDR3 has 16 residues. CDR1 and CDR2 from the germline V gene are SGHTA and FQGNSA. The CDR3 bases are TGTGCCAGCAGCTTAATGCGGGAGCGGTCCTACAATGAGCAGTTCTTC. Its translation is CASSLMRERSYNEQFF.

V usage is TRBV5-6 and J usage is TRBJ1-2; TRBD1 might be the D (6 bases). V lost 5 bases and J lost 0, with 14 bases in between. Germline lookup yields CDR1 SGHDT and CDR2 YYEEEE. The CDR3 runs to 15 residues. CDR3 in amino acids: CASRAGTYTNYGYTF. Written as DNA, the CDR3 is TGTGCCAGCAGGGCCGGGACATACACTAACTATGGCTACACCTTC. The whole variable domain, remainder taken from reference TRBV5-6 and TRBJ1-2, is DAGVTQSPTHLIKTRGQQVTLRCSPKSGHDTVSWYQQALGQGPQFIFQYYEEEERQRGNFPDRFSGHQFPNYSSELNVNALLLGDSALYLCASRAGTYTNYGYTFGSGTRLTVV.

The chain is built from TRBV10-3 and TRBJ2-1, with D uncertain. The CDR3 contains 14 residues. V lost 0 bases and J 3 bases, leaving 6 bases between the germline ends. Germline CDR1 and CDR2: ENHRY and SYGVKD. The CDR3 is CAISESISYNEQFF. DNA of the CDR3: TGTGCCATCAGTGAGTCGATCAGCTACAATGAGCAGTTCTTC.

This clone came up once. The rearrangement joins TRBV19 to TRBJ1-5; the D gene is possibly TRBD1 (6 bases). The CDR3 length is 17 residues. Germline loops: CDR1 LNHDA, CDR2 SQIVND (reference sequence). V gave up 3 bases and J gave up 0 bases, with 15 bases separating them. CDR3 sequence reads: CASSITGTPNSNQPQHF. The CDR3 coding sequence is TGTGCCAGTAGTATCACCGGGACACCTAATAGCAATCAGCCCCAGCATTTT.

This clone was seen once. The CDR3 nucleotides are TGTGCCAGCACAGCCGGGACAGGGGTTAGACGGACCTACAATGAGCAGTTCTTC. Its protein product is CASTAGTGVRRTYNEQFF. J is TRBJ2-1 and V is TRBV27; 10 bases line up with TRBD1. The CDR3 loop spans 18 amino acids. J was trimmed by 2 bases and V by 7 bases; bases with no gene match: 14. CDR1 and CDR2 from the germline V gene are MNHEY and SMNVEV (reference sequence).

The chain combines TRBV10-3 with TRBJ1-1; D perhaps matches TRBD1 (6 bases). Germline values: CDR1 ENHRY, CDR2 SYGVKD. The CDR3 sequence is 15 residues long. V lost 5 bases and J lost 5, with 18 bases in between. CDR3 loop: CAISRQQGIWTEAFF. The CDR3 region has the DNA TGTGCCATCAGTAGACAACAGGGAATCTGGACTGAAGCTTTCTTT.